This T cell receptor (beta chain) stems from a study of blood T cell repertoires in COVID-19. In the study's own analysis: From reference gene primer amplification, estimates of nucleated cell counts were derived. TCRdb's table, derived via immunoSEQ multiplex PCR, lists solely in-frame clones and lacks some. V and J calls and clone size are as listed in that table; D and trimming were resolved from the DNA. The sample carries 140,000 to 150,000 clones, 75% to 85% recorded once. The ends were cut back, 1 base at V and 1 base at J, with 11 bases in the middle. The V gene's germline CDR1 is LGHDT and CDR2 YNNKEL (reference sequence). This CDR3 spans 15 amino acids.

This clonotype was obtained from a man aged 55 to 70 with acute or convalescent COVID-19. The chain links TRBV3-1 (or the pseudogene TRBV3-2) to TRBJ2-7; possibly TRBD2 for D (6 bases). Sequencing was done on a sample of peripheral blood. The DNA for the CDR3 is TGTGCCAGCAGCCAAGGAAGCGGGCTTTCCTACGAGCAGTACTTC. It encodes CASSQGSGLSYEQYF.